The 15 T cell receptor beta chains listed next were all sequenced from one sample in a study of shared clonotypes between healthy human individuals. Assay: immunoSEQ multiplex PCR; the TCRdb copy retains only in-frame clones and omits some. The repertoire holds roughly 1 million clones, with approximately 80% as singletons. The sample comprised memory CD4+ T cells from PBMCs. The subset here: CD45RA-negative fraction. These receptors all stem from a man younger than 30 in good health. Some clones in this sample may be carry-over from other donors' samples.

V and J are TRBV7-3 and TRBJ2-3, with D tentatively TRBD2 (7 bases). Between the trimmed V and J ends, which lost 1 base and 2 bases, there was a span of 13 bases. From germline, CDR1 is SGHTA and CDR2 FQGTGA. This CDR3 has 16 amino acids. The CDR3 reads CASSLNGGLITDTQYF. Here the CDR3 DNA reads TGTGCCAGCAGCTTAAACGGGGGGCTAATCACAGATACGCAGTATTTT.

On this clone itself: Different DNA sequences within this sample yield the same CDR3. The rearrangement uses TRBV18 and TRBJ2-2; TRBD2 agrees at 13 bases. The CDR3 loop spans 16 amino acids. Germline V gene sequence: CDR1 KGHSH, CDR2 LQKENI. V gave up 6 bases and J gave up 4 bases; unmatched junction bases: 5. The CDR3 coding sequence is TGTGCCAGCTCTCCAGGACTAGCGGGAGTCACCGGGGAGCTGTTTTTT. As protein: CASSPGLAGVTGELFF.

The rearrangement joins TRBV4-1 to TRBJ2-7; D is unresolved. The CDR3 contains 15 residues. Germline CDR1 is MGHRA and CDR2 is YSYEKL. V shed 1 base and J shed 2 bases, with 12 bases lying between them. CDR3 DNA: TGCGCCAGCAGCCAAGCCCGCGGACGGACCTACGAGCAGTACTTC. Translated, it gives CASSQARGRTYEQYF.

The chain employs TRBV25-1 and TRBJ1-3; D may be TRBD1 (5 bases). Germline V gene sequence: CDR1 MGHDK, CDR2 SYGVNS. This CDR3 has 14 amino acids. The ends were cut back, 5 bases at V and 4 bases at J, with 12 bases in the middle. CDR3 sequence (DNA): TGTGCCAGCAGTCCCACAAGGACAGGAAACACCATATATTTT. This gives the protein CASSPTRTGNTIYF.

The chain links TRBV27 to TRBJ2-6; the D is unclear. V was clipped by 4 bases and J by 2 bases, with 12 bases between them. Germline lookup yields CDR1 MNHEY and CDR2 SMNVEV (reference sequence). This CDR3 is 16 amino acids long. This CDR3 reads CASSSHQVAGANVLTF. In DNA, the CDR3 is TGTGCCAGCAGTTCCCATCAGGTGGCTGGGGCCAACGTCCTGACTTTC.

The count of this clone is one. The CDR3 sequence is CASSQWTDEKLFF. CDR3 DNA: TGTGCCAGCAGCCAGTGGACAGATGAAAAACTGTTTTTT. V gene TRBV4-2 combines with J gene TRBJ1-4; tentative D call: TRBD1 (6 bases). Germline V gene data show CDR1 as LGHNA and CDR2 as YNFKEQ. V was cut by 3 bases and J by 6 bases, with 8 bases left in between. This CDR3 spans 13 amino acids.

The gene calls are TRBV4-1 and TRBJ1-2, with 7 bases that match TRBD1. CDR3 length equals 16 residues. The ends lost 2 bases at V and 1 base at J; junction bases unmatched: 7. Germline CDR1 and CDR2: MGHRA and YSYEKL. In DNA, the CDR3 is TGCGCCAGCAGCCAACTCCCGGGACAGTTTAACTATGGCTACACCTTC. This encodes CASSQLPGQFNYGYTF.

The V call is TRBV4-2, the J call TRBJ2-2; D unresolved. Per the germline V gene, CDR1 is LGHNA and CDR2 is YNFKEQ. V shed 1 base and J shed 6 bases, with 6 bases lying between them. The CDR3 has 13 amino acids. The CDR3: CASSQGQAGELFF. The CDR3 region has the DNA TGTGCCAGCAGCCAAGGGCAAGCCGGGGAGCTGTTTTTT.

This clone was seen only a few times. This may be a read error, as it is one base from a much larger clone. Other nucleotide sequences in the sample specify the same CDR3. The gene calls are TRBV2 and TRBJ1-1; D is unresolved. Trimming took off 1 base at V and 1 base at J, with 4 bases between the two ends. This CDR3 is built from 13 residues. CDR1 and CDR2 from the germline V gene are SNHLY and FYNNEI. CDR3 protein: CASSEVENTEAFF. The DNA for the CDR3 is TGTGCCAGCAGTGAAGTGGAGAACACTGAAGCTTTCTTT.

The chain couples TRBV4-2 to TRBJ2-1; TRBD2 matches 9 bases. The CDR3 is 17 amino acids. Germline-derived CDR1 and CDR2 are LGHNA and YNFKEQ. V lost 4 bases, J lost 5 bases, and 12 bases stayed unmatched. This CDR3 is CASSLGASGVRHNEQFF. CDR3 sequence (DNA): TGTGCCAGCAGCCTAGGGGCTAGCGGGGTTAGACACAATGAGCAGTTCTTC.

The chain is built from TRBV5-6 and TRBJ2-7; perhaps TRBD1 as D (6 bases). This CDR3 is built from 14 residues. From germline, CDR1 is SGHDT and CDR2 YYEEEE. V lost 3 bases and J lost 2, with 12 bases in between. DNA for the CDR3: TGTGCCAGCAGCTACGGACAGCTAGCCTACGAGCAGTACTTC. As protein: CASSYGQLAYEQYF.

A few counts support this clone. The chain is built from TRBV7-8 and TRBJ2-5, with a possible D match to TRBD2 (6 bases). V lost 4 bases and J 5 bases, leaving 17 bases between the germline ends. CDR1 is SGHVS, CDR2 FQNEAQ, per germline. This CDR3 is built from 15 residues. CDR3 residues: CASSYAGSKRETQYF. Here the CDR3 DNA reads TGTGCCAGCAGCTACGCGGGGAGTAAACGGGAGACCCAGTACTTC.

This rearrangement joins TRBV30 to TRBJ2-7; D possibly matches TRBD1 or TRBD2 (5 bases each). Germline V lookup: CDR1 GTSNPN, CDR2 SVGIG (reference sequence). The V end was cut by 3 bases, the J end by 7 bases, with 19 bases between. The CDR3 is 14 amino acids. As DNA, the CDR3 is TGTGCCTGGAGGAGGGCAGGGAGCCTGGGAGAGCAGTACTTC. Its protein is CAWRRAGSLGEQYF.

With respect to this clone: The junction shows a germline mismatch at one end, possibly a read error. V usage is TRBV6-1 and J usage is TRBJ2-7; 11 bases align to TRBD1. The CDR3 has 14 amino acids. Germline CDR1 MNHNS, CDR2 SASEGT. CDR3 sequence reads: CASSEGQGAYEQYF. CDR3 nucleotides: TGTGCCAGCAGCGAAGGACAGGGGGCTTACGAGCAGTACTTC.

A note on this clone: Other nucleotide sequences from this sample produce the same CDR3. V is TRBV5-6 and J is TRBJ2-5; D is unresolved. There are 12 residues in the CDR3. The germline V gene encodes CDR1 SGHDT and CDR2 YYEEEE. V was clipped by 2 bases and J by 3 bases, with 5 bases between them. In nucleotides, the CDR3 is TGTGCCAGCAGCTTCGCAGAAGAGACCCAGTACTTC. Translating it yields CASSFAEETQYF.